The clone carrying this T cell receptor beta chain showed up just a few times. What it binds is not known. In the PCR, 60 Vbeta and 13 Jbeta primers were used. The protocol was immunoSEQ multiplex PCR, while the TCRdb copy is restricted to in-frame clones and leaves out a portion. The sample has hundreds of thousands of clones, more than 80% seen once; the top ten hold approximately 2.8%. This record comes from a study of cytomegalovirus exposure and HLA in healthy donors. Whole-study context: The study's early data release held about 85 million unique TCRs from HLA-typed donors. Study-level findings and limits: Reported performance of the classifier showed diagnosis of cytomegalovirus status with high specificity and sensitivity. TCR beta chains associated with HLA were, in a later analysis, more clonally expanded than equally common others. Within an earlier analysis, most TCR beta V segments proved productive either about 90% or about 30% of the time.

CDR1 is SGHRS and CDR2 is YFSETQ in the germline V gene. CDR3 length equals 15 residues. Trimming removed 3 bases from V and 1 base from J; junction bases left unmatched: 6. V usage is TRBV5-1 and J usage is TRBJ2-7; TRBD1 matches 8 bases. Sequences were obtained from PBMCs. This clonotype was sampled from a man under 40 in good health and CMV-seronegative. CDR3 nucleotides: TGCGCCAGCAGCTCCCAGGGGGCTCTATCCTACGAGCAGTACTTC. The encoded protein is CASSSQGALSYEQYF. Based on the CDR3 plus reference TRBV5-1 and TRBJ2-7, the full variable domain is KAGVTQTPRYLIKTRGQQVTLSCSPISGHRSVSWYQQTPGQGLQFLFEYFSETQRNKGNFPGRFSGRQFSNSRSEMNVSTLELGDSALYLCASSSQGALSYEQYFGPGTRLTVT.